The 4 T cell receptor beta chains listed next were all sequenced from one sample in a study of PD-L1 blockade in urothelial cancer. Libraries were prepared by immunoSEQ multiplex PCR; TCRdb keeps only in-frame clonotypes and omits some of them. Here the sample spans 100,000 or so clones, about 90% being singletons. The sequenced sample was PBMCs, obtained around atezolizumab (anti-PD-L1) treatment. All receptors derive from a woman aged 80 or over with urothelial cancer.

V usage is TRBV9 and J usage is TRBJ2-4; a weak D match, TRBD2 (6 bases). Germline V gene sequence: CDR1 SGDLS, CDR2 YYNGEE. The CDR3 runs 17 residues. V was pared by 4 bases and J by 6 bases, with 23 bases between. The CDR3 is CASSPRPGPRGGNIQYF. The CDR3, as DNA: TGTGCCAGCAGCCCCCGACCGGGACCCCGGGGAGGAAACATTCAGTACTTC.

CDR3 in DNA: TGTGCCAGCACCAACGCGGGGGGGCGGAGGTATGGCTACACCTTC. It is translated as CASTNAGGRRYGYTF. The chain recombines TRBV6-1 with TRBJ1-2; tentatively, D is TRBD1 (6 bases). Per the germline V gene, CDR1 is MNHNS and CDR2 is SASEGT. The CDR3 sequence is 15 residues long. Trimming took off 7 bases at V and 5 bases at J, with 20 bases between the two ends.

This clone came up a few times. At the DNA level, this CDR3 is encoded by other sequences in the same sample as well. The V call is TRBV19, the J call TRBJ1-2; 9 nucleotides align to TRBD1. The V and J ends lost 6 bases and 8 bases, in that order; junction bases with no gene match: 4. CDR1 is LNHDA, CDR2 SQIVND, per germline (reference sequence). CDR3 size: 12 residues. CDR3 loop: CASSPDRGGYTF. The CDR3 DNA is TGTGCCAGTAGCCCGGACAGGGGCGGCTACACCTTC.

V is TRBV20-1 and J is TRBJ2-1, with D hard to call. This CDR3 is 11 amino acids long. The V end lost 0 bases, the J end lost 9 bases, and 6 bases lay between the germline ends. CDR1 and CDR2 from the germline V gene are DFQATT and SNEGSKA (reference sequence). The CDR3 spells CSAREAGEQFF. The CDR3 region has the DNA TGCAGTGCTAGAGAAGCAGGTGAGCAGTTCTTC.